A single sample is the source of the 15 T cell receptor beta chains below, sequenced in a study of T cells in Graves' hyperthyroidism and ophthalmopathy. Using RNA transcripts as the source, TCR beta CDR3 regions were amplified. HTBI primers were used for first-round RT-PCR of the TCR CDR3. TCRdb redid the calling of the multiplex PCR reads with MiXCR, one entry per CDR3 protein. In the table there are approximately 610,000 distinct CDR3 sequences, approximately 16% of which are singletons. The sample was blood. The source is a woman under 30 with Graves' hyperthyroidism.

The chain links TRBV19 to TRBJ1-5, with TRBD1 matching 8 bases. Unmatched junction bases numbered 5, after V lost 6 bases and J lost 7 bases. CDR1 is LNHDA and CDR2 is SQIVND in the germline V gene (reference sequence). The CDR3 has 13 residues. CDR3 nucleotide sequence: TGTGCCAGTAGAAGACAGGGGACCCAGCCCCAGCATTTT. Amino acids: CASRRQGTQPQHF.

This clonotype was recorded at least ten times. The chain combines TRBV28 with TRBJ2-7; D call uncertain. Trimming stripped 3 bases from V and 7 bases from J, with 10 bases between. Looked up from germline, CDR1 is MDHEN and CDR2 is SYDVKM. CDR3 length equals 12 residues. The CDR3 DNA is TGTGCCAGCAGTTTTAAGCCTAGGGAGCAGTACTTC. Translation: CASSFKPREQYF.

There are many counts of this clonotype. This rearrangement joins TRBV28 to TRBJ2-4, with 7 bases matching TRBD1. Looked up from germline, CDR1 is MDHEN and CDR2 is SYDVKM. CDR3 size: 14 residues. J gave up 9 bases and V 7 bases, and 12 bases lay outside the gene matches. The CDR3 DNA reads TGTGCCAGCAAGGGGGCAGGGGAATTGAGCATTCAGTACTTC. Translated: CASKGAGELSIQYF.

The table lists this clonotype with many counts. This rearrangement joins TRBV11-2 to TRBJ2-6; D is unclear. Deletions cut 5 bases from V and 4 bases from J, with 6 bases between. This CDR3 is built from 13 residues. Germline V gene lookup returns CDR1 SGHAT and CDR2 FQNNGV. The CDR3 protein is CASSRPGANVLTF. The DNA of the CDR3 is TGTGCCAGCAGCCGCCCAGGGGCCAACGTCCTGACTTTC.

This clonotype appeared a few times. The rearrangement joins TRBV7-9 to TRBJ1-2, with 11 bases lining up with TRBD1. Germline CDR1 reads SEHNR; CDR2 reads FQNEAQ (reference sequence). Unmatched junction bases numbered 2, after V lost 1 base and J lost 7 bases. This CDR3 contains 14 residues. The CDR3 spells CASSLGGTGGGYTF. CDR3 DNA: TGTGCCAGCAGCTTAGGCGGGACAGGGGGTGGCTACACCTTC.

This clonotype was picked up many times. The chain employs TRBV27 and TRBJ1-5; D gene ambiguous. The CDR3 has 13 amino acids. The V gene lost 8 bases and the J gene lost 0 bases, with 8 bases spanning the gap. From germline, CDR1 is MNHEY and CDR2 SMNVEV (reference sequence). The CDR3 is CASARNSNQPQHF. CDR3 nucleotide sequence: TGTGCCAGCGCCCGAAATAGCAATCAGCCCCAGCATTTT.

This clonotype was picked up a small number of times. This chain connects TRBV29-1 to TRBJ1-3, with 7 bases lining up with TRBD1. Germline V gene sequence: CDR1 SQVTM, CDR2 ANQGSEA. The CDR3 runs to 12 residues. Losses at the gene ends were 7 bases for V and 2 bases for J; bases not matched to a gene: 2. CDR3 sequence: CSGGQTGNTIYF. The CDR3 DNA sequence: TGCAGCGGGGGACAGACTGGAAACACCATATATTTT.

The table lists this clonotype with many counts. The chain combines TRBV11-3 with TRBJ2-1; D is unresolved. Trimming stripped 0 bases from V and 9 bases from J, with 12 bases between. Germline V CDR1 and CDR2: SGHNT, YENEEA. This CDR3 has 14 residues. CDR3 sequence: CASSLDYPRSEQFF. The CDR3 DNA follows: TGTGCCAGCAGCTTAGATTACCCCCGCAGTGAGCAGTTCTTC. Based on the CDR3 plus reference TRBV11-3 and TRBJ2-1, the full variable domain is EAGVVQSPRYKIIEKKQPVAFWCNPISGHNTLYWYLQNLGQGPELLIRYENEEAVDDSQLPKDRFSAERLKGVDSTLKIQPAELGDSAVYLCASSLDYPRSEQFFGPGTRLTVL.

The V call is TRBV5-4, the J call TRBJ2-5; D perhaps matches TRBD2 (6 bases). Trimming took 0 bases from V and 2 from J, leaving 11 bases between them. CDR1 is SGHNT and CDR2 is YYREEE in the germline V gene (reference sequence). The CDR3 runs 15 residues. The CDR3 loop reads CASSLASTRQETQYF. The CDR3 DNA is TGTGCCAGCAGCTTGGCCTCGACTAGACAAGAGACCCAGTACTTC.

V is TRBV28 and J is TRBJ1-2; no clear D. Germline lookup yields CDR1 MDHEN and CDR2 SYDVKM. The CDR3 length is 11 residues. V was clipped by 8 bases and J by 2 bases, with 6 bases between them. In DNA, the CDR3 is TGTGCCAGCTACAGCAACTATGGCTACACCTTC. Translation gives CASYSNYGYTF.

This clonotype was observed at least ten times. The chain recombines TRBV19 with TRBJ1-2; 7 nucleotides align to TRBD1. The CDR3 length is 15 residues. Germline V lookup: CDR1 LNHDA, CDR2 SQIVND (reference sequence). With V trimmed by 4 bases and J by 6 bases, 11 bases remained unmatched. The CDR3 region is CASSTTDRDSDGYTF. CDR3 bases: TGTGCCAGTAGTACTACCGACAGGGACTCGGATGGCTACACCTTC.

This clonotype was seen repeatedly, ten times or more. The chain recombines TRBV7-2 with TRBJ1-1; 11 positions agree with TRBD1. Germline-derived CDR1 and CDR2 are SGHTA and FQGNSA. Unmatched junction bases numbered 4, after V lost 7 bases and J lost 6 bases. CDR3 length equals 13 residues. The CDR3 sequence is CASKDRGLSEAFF. CDR3 nucleotides: TGTGCCAGCAAGGACAGGGGGCTCTCTGAAGCTTTCTTT.

The V and J genes are TRBV4-3 and TRBJ2-6, with D hard to call. V dropped 0 bases and J dropped 0 bases, with 6 bases sitting between them. Germline CDR1 and CDR2: LGHNA and YSLEER. This CDR3 is built from 16 residues. CDR3 region: CASSQDRFSGANVLTF. The CDR3, as DNA: TGCGCCAGCAGCCAAGATAGATTCTCTGGGGCCAACGTCCTGACTTTC.

This clonotype was detected many times. This chain links TRBV2 with TRBJ1-2, with D possibly TRBD1 on 6 matching bases. The V and J ends lost 2 bases and 2 bases respectively, with 15 bases between them. The CDR3 length is 16 residues. From germline, CDR1 is SNHLY and CDR2 FYNNEI. The CDR3 nucleotides are TGTGCCAGCAGTGAATGGGGGACACAGGCCAACTATGGCTACACCTTC. The encoded protein is CASSEWGTQANYGYTF.

The chain couples TRBV18 to TRBJ1-2; 7 nucleotides match TRBD1. Per the germline V gene, CDR1 is KGHSH and CDR2 is LQKENI. J was trimmed by 8 bases and V by 6 bases; bases with no gene match: 12. CDR3 length equals 14 residues. In nucleotides, the CDR3 is TGTGCCAGCTCTCACCGGGACAGCCGCCCGGGCTACACCTTC. Protein sequence: CASSHRDSRPGYTF.